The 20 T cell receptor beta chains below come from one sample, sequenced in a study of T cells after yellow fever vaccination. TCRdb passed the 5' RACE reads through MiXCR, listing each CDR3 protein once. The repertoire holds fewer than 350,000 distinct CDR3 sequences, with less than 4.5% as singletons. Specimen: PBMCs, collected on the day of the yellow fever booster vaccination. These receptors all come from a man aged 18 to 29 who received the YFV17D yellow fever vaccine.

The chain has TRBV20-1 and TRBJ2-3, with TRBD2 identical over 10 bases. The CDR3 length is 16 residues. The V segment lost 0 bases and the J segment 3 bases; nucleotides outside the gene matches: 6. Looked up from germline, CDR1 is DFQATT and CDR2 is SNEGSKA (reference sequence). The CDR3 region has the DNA TGCAGTGCTAGAGACCCGACTAGCGGGCGTACAGATACGCAGTATTTT. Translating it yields CSARDPTSGRTDTQYF.

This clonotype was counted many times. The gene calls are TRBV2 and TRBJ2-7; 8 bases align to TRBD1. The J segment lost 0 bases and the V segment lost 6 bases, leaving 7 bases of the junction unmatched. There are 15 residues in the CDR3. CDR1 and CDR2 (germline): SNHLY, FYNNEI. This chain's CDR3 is CASRRDRLSSYEQYF. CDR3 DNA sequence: TGTGCCAGCAGGAGGGACAGGCTAAGCTCCTACGAGCAGTACTTC.

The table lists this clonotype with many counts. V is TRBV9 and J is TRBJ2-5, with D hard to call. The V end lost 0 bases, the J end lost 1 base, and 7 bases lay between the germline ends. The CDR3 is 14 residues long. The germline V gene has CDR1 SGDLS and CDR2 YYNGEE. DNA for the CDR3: TGTGCCAGCAGCGTAGATGGGTCCCAAGAGACCCAGTACTTC. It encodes CASSVDGSQETQYF.

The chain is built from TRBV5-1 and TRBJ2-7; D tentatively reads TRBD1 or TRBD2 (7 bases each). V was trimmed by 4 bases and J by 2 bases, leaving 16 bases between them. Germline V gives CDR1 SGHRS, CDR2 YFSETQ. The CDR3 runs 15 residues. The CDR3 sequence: CASSETGTTPYEQYF. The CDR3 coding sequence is TGCGCCAGCAGCGAGACAGGGACTACACCCTACGAGCAGTACTTC.

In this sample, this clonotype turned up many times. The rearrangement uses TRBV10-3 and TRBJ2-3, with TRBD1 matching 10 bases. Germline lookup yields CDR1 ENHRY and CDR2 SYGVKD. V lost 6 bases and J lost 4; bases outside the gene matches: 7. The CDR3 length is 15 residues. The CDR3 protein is CAISGTGVGADTQYF. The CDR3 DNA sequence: TGTGCCATCAGCGGGACAGGGGTCGGGGCAGATACGCAGTATTTT.

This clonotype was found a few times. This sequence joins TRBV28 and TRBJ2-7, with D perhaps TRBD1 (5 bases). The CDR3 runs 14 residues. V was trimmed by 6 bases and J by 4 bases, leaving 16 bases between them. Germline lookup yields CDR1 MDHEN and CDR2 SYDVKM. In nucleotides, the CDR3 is TGTGCCAGCAGCTCCCCTGGGGCAGTATACGAGCAGTACGTC. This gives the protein CASSSPGAVYEQYV.

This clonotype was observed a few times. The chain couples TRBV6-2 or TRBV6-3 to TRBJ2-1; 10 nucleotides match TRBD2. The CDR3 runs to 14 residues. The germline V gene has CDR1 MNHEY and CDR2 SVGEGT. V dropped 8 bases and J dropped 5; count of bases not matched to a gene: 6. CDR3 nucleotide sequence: TGTGCCAGCGGAACTAGCGGGGCAGACAATGAGCAGTTCTTC. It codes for CASGTSGADNEQFF.

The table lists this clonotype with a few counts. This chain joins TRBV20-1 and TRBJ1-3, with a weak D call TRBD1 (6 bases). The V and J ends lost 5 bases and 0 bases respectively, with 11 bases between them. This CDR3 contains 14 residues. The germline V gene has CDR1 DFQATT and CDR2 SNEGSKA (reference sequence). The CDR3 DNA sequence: TGCAGTGCTCGGACAGACCACTCTGGAAACACCATATATTTT. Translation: CSARTDHSGNTIYF.

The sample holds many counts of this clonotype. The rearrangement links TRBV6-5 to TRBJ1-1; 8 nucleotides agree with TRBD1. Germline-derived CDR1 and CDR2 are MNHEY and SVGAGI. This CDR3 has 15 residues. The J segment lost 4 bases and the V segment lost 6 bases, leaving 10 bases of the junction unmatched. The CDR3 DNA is TGTGCCAGCAGGCGTACAATACAGGGGGGCACTGAAGCTTTCTTT. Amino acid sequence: CASRRTIQGGTEAFF.

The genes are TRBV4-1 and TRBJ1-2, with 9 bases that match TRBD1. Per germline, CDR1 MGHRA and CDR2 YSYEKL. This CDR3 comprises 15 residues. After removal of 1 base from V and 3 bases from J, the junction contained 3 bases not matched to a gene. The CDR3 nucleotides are TGCGCCAGCAGCCAAGTTTGGACAGGGGACTATGGCTACACCTTC. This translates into CASSQVWTGDYGYTF.

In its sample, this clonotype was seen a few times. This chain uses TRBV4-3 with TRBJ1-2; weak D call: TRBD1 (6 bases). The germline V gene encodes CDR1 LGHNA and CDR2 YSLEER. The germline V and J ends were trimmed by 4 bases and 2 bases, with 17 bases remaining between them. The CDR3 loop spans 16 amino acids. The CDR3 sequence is CASSPWGAGANYGYTF. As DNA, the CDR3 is TGCGCCAGCAGCCCCTGGGGGGCAGGGGCGAACTATGGCTACACCTTC.

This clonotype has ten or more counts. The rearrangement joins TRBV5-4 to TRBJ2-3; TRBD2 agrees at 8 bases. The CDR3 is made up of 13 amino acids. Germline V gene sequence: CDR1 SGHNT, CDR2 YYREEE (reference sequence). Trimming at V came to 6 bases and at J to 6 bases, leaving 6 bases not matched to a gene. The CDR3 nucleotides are TGTGCCAGCAAGAATAGCGGGGTGGATACGCAGTATTTT. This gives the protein CASKNSGVDTQYF.

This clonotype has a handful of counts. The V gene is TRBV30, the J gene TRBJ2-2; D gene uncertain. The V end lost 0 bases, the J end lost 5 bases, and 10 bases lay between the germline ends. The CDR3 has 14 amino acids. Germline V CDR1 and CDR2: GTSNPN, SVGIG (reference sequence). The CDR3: CAWSVWVQTGELFF. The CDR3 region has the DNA TGTGCCTGGAGTGTGTGGGTACAGACCGGGGAGCTGTTTTTT. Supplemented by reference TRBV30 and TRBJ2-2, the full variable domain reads SQTIHQWPATLVQPVGSPLSLECTVEGTSNPNLYWYRQAAGRGLQLLFYSVGIGQISSEVPQNLSASRPQDRQFILSSKKLLLSDSGFYLCAWSVWVQTGELFFGEGSRLTVL.

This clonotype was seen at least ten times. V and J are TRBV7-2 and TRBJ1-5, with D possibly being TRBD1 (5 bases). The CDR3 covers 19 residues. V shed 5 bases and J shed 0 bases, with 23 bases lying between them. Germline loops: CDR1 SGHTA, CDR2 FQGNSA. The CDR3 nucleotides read TGTGCCAGCAGCCGATTCGGCCCCCATACACAGGTTAGCAATCAGCCCCAGCATTTT. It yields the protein CASSRFGPHTQVSNQPQHF.

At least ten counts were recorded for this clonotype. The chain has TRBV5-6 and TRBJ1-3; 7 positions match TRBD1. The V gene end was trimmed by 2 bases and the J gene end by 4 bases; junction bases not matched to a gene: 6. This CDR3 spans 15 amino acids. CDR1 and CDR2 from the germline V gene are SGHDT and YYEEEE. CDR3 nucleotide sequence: TGTGCCAGCAGCTTACCTACAGGGGACGGAAACACCATATATTTT. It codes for CASSLPTGDGNTIYF. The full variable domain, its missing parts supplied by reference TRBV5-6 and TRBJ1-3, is DAGVTQSPTHLIKTRGQQVTLRCSPKSGHDTVSWYQQALGQGPQFIFQYYEEEERQRGNFPDRFSGHQFPNYSSELNVNALLLGDSALYLCASSLPTGDGNTIYFGEGSWLTVV.

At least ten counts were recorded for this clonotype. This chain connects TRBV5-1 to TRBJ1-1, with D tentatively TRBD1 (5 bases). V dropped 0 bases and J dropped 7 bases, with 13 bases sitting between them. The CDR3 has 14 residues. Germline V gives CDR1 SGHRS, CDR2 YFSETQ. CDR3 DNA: TGCGCCAGCAGCTTGGACGGGGGTGATATTGAAGCTTTCTTT. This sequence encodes CASSLDGGDIEAFF.

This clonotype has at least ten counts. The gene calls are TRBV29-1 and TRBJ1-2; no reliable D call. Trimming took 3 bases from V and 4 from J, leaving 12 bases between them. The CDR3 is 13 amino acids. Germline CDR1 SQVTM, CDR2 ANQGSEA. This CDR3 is CSVDLEGGYGYTF. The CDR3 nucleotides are TGCAGCGTTGATCTGGAGGGTGGCTATGGCTACACCTTC.

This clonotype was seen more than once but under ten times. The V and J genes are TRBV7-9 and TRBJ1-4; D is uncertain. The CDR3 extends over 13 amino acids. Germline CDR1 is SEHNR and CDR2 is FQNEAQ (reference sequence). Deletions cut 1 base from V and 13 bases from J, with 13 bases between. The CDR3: CASSLVTPALLFF. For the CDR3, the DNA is TGTGCCAGCAGCTTAGTCACACCGGCCCTACTGTTTTTT.

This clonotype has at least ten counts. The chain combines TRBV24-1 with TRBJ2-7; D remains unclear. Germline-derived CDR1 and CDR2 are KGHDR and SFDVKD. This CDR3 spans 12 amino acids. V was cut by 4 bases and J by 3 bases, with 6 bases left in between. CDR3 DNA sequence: TGTGCCACCAGTGAGCCGGGCTACGAGCAGTACGTC. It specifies CATSEPGYEQYV.

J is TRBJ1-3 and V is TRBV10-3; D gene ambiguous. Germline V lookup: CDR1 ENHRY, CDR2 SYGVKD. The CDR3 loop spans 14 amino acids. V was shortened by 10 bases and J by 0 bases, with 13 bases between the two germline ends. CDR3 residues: CATVDSDSGNTIYF. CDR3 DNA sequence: TGTGCCACCGTCGACTCTGACTCTGGAAACACCATATATTTT.